This TCR beta chain was retrieved from a study of cytomegalovirus exposure and HLA in healthy donors. The germline CDR1 and CDR2 sequences are SQVTM and ANQGSEA. The CDR3 consists of 16 residues. Trimming took 7 bases from V and 4 from J; bases not matched to a gene: 12. The donors were healthy bone marrow donors. With 60 Vbeta and 13 Jbeta primers, the PCR was carried out. Assay used: immunoSEQ multiplex PCR; TCRdb lists only in-frame clones, some missing. The table lists 120,000 to 150,000 clones, roughly two thirds of them singletons. For this clone: Its antigen remains unidentified.

Points from the study as a whole: Investigators reported some 150 TCR beta chains as tied to cytomegalovirus. When the data were analyzed later, several of the most significant clusters appeared to be linked to common viral pathogens. In a later analysis, TCR beta V- and J-gene trimming showed a link to a missense DCLRE1C variant.

The chain combines TRBV29-1 with TRBJ2-1; 11 nucleotides match TRBD2. The source of this sequence is a woman in her thirties or forties in good health and CMV-seronegative. Sequencing was done on a sample of PBMCs. CDR3 loop: CSGLGQLAGEYNEQFF. DNA of the CDR3: TGCAGCGGGCTGGGGCAACTAGCGGGGGAGTACAATGAGCAGTTCTTC.